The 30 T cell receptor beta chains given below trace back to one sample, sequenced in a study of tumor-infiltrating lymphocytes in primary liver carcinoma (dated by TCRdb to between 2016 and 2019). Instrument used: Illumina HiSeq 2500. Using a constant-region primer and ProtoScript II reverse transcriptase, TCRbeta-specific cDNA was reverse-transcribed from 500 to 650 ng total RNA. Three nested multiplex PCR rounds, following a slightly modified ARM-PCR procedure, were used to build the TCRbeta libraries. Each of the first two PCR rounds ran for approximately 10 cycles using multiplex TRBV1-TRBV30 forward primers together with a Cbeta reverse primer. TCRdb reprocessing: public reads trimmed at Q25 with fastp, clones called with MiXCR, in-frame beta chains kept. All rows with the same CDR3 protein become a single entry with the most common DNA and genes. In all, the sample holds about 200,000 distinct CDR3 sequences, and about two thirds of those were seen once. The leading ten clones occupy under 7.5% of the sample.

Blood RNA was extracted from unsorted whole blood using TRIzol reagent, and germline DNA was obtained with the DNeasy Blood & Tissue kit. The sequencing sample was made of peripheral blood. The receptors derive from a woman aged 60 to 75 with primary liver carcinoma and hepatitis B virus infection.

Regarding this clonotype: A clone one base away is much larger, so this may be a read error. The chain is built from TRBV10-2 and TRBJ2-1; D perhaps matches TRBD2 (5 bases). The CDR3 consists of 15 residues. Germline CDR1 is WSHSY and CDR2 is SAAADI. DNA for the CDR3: TGCGCCAGCAGACCTTTGGACTTAACCTACAATGAGCAGCTCTTC. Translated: CASRPLDLTYNEQLF.

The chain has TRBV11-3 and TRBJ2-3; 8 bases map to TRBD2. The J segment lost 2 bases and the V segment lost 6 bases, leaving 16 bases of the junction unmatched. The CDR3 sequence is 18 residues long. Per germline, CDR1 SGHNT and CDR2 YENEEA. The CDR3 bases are TGTGCCAGCAGGACCTGGACTAGCAGTTCAGATGACACAGATACGCAGTATTTT. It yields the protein CASRTWTSSSDDTDTQYF.

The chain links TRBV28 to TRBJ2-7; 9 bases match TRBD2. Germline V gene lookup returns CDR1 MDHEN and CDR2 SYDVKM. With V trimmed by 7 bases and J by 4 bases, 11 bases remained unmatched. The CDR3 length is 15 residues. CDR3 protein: CASIRASGTGYEQYF. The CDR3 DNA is TGTGCCAGCATCCGGGCTAGCGGGACTGGGTACGAGCAGTACTTC.

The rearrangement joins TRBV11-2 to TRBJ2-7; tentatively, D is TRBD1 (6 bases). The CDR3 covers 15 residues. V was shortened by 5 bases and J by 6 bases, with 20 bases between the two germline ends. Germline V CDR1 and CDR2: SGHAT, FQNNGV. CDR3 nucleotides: TGTGCCAGCAGCCTCAGGGGCCGCACACCCTCCGAGCAGTACTTC. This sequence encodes CASSLRGRTPSEQYF.

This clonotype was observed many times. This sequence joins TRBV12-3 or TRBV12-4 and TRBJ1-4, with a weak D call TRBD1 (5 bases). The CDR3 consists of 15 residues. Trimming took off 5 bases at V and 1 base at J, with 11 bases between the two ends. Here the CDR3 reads CASSPTGRTNEKLFF. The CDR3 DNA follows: TGTGCCAGCAGTCCCACGGGACGAACTAATGAAAAACTGTTTTTT.

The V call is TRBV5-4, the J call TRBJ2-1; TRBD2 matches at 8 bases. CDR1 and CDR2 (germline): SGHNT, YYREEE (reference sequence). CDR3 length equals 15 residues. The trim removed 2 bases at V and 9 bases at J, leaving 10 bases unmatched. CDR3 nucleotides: TGTGCCAGCAGCTTTGCCGTGACTAGCGCAGGTGAGCAGTTCTTC. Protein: CASSFAVTSAGEQFF.

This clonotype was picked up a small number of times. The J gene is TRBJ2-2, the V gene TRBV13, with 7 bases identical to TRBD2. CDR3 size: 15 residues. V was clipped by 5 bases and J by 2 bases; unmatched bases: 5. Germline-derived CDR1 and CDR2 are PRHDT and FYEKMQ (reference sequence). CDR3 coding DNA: TGTGCCAGCAGCGCTACTAGCGACAACACCGGGGAGCTGTTTTTT. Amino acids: CASSATSDNTGELFF.

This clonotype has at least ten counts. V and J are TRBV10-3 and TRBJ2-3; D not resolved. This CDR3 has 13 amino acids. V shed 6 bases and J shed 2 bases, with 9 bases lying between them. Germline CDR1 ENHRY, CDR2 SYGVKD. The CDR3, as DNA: TGTGCCATCAGGGACCCCAACACAGATACGCAGTATTTT. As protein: CAIRDPNTDTQYF.

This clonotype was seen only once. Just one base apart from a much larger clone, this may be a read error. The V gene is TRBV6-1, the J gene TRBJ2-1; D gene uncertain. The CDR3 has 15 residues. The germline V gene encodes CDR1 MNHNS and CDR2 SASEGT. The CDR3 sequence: CASGDGVDFYNEQFF. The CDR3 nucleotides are TGTGCCAGCGGTGACGGCGTAGACTTCTACAATGAGCAGTTCTTC.

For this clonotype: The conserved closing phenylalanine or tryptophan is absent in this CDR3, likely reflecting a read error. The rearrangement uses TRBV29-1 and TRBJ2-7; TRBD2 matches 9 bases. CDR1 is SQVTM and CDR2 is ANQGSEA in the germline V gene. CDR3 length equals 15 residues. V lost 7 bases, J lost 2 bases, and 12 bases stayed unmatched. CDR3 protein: CSDEDSGRPPYEQYS. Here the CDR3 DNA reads TGCAGCGATGAGGACAGCGGGAGGCCGCCCTACGAGCAGTACTCC.

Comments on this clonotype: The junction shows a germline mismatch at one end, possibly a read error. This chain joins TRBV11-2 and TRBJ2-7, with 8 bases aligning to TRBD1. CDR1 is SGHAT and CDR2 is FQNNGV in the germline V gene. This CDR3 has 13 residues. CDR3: CASSYWDRYEQHF. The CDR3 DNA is TGTGCCAGCAGCTATTGGGACAGGTACGAGCAGCATTTC.

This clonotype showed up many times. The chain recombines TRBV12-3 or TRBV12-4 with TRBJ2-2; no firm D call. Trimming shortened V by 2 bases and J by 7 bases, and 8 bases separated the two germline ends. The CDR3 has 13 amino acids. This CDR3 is CASSLSLSGELFF. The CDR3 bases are TGTGCCAGCAGTTTATCCCTGAGCGGGGAGCTGTTTTTT.

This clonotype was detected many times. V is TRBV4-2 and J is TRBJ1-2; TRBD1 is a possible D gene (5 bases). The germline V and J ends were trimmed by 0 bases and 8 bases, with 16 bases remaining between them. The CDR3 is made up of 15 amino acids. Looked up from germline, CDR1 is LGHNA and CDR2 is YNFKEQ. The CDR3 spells CASSQDPGVSEGYTF. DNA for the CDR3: TGTGCCAGCAGCCAAGATCCGGGGGTCTCGGAAGGCTACACCTTC.

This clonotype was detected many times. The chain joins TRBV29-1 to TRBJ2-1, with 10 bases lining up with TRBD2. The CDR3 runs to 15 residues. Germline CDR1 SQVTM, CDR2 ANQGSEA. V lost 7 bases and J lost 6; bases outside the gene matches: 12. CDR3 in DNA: TGCAGCGCCCATCCCCTAGCGGGAGTTTTCAATGAGCAGTTCTTC. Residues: CSAHPLAGVFNEQFF.

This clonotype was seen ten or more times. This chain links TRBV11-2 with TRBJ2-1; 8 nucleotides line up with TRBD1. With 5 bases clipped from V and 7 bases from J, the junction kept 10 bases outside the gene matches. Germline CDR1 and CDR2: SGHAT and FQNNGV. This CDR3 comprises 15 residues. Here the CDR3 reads CASSGQDRARNEQFF. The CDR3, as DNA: TGTGCCAGCAGCGGGCAGGACAGGGCGAGGAATGAGCAGTTCTTC.

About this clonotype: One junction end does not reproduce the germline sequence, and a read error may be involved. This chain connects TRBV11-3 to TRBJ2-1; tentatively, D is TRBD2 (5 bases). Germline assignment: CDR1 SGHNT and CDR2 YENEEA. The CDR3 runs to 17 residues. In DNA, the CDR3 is TGTGTCAGCAGCCTAGGGTTCGGCGGGCTTTCCTACAATGAACAGTTCTTC. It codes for CVSSLGFGGLSYNEQFF.

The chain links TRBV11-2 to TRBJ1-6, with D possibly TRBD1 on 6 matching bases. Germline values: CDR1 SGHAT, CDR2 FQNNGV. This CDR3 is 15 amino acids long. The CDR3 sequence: CVSSPLGGGDSPLHF. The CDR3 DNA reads TGTGTCAGTAGCCCCCTGGGGGGCGGGGATTCACCCCTCCACTTT.

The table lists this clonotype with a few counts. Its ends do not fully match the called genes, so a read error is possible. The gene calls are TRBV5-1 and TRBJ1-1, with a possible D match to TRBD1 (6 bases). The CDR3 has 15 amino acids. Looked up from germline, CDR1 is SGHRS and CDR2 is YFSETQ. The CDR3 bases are TGTGCCAGCAGCTTGTTGACAGGTTTGGGGACTGAAGCTTTCTTT. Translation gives CASSLLTGLGTEAFF.

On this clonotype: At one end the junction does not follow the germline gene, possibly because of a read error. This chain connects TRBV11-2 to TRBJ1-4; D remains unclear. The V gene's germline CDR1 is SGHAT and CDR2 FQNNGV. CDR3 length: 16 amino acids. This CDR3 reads CVSSLGPLSSGERLFF. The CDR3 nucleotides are TGTGTCAGCAGCTTAGGCCCCCTTTCCTCTGGAGAAAGACTGTTTTTT.

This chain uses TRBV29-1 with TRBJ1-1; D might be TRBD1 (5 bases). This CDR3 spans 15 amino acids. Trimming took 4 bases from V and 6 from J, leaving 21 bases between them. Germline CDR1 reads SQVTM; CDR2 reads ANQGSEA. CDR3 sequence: CSVGPGWGMVAEAFF. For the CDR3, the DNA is TGCAGCGTTGGTCCAGGGTGGGGTATGGTCGCTGAAGCTTTCTTT.

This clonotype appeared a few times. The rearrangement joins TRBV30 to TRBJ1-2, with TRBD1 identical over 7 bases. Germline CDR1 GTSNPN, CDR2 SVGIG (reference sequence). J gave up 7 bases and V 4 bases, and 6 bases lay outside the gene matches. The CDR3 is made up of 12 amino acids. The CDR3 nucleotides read TGTGCCTGGACAAAGCACAGGGGTGGCTACACCTTC. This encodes CAWTKHRGGYTF.

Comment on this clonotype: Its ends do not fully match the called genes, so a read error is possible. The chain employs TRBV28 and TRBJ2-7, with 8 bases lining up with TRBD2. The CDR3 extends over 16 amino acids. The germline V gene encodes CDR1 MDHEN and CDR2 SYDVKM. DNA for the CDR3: TGTGCCAGCGGTTTGCACCTAGCGGGCCTCTCCTACGAGCAGTACTTC. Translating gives CASGLHLAGLSYEQYF.

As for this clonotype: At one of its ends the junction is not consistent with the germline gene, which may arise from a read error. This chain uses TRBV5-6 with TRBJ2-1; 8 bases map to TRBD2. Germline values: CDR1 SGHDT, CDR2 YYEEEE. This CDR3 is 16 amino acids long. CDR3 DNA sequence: TGTCCCAGCAGGTCCCGGACTAGCTGGCGAATAAATGAGCAGTTCTTC. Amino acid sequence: CPSRSRTSWRINEQFF.

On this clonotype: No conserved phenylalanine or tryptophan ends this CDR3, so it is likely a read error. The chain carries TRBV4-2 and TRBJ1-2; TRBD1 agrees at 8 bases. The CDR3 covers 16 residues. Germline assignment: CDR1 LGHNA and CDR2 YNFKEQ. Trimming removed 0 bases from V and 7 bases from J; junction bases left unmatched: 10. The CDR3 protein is CASSQDPGQGARGYTT. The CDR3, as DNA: TGTGCCAGCAGCCAAGATCCCGGGCAGGGGGCGCGTGGCTACACCACC.

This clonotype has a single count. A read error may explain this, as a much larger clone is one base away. The CDR3 sequence: CAWRPGRLNNEQSF. In nucleotides, the CDR3 is TGTGCCTGGAGACCGGGACGGCTAAACAATGAGCAGTCCTTC. The chain uses TRBV30 and TRBJ2-1; the D call may be TRBD1 or TRBD2 (5 bases each). The CDR3 loop spans 14 amino acids. Germline V gene sequence: CDR1 GTSNPN, CDR2 SVGIG (reference sequence).

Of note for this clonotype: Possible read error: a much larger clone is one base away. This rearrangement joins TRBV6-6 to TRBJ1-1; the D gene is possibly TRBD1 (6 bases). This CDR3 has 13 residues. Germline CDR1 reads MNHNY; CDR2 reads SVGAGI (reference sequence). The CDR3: CASSPDRNTEASF. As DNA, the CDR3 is TGTGCCAGCAGCCCTGACAGGAACACTGAAGCTTCCTTT.

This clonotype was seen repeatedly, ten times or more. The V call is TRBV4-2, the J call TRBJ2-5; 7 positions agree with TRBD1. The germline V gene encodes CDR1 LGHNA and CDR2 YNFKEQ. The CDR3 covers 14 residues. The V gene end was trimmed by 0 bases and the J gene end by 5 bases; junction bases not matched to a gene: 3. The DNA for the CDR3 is TGTGCCAGCAGCCAAGATAGGGGGCGGGAGACCCAGTACTTC. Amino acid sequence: CASSQDRGRETQYF.

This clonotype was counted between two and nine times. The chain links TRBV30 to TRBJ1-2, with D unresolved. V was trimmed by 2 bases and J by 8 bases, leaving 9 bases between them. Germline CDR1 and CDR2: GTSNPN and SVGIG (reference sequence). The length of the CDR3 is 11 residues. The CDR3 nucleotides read TGTGCCTGGAGTTGGATTGGGGGCTACACCTTC. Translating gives CAWSWIGGYTF.

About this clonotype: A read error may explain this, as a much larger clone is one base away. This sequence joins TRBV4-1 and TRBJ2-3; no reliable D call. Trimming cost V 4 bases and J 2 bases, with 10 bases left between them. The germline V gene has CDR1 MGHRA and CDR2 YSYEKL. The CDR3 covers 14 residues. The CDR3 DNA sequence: TGCGCCAGCAGCCCACGAAGTCTCACAGATACGCAGTATTTT. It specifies CASSPRSLTDTQYF.

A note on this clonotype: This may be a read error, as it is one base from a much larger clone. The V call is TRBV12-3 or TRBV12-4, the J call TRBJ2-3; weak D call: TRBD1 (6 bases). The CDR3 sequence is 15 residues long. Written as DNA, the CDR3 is TGTGCCAGCAGTTTGAGGGGGTCCCGCACAGATACGCGGTATTTT. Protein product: CASSLRGSRTDTRYF.